The clone carrying this T cell receptor (beta chain) was seen only a few times. V was pared by 1 base and J by 4 bases, with 8 bases between. The length of the CDR3 is 14 residues. Germline CDR1 is LGHNA and CDR2 is YSLEER. This record belongs to a study of T cells after yellow fever vaccination. One entry per CDR3 protein, called by TCRdb with MiXCR from the 5' RACE reads. The sample lists 250,000 to 350,000 distinct CDR3 sequences; approximately 4.3% were seen once. Sequencing used PBMCs, obtained 15 days after the yellow fever booster vaccination. The source of this sequence is a man younger than 30 who received the YFV17D yellow fever vaccine. V usage is TRBV4-3 and J usage is TRBJ1-3, with no clear D. For the CDR3, the DNA is TGCGCCAGCAGCCAAGTTCGGAGGGGAAACACCATATATTTT. It yields the protein CASSQVRRGNTIYF.